This is a list of T cell receptor beta chains from one sample in a study of radiation and T cells in renal cell carcinoma. Profiling relied on immunoSEQ multiplex PCR, and the TCRdb table lists in-frame clones only, not all of them. The table lists around 170,000 clones, 88% of them singletons, with approximately 11% in the top ten. This specimen was blood, taken from a patient whose treatment included radiotherapy and nephrectomy. These receptors were obtained from a woman in her 50s with renal cell carcinoma. The CDR3 runs from the conserved cysteine through the conserved F or W. The order of the fields is J gene, clone size, D gene, V gene, CDR3 protein, CDR3 DNA. D genes are given only for firm matches. The size entry is marked missing in some rows and otherwise reads once, few, many or a size class.

TRBJ2-3	NA	NA	TRBV9	CASSVGVSGTDTQYF	TGTGCCAGCAGCGTAGGGGTTAGCGGCACAGATACGCAGTATTTT
TRBJ1-1	few	NA	TRBV12-5	CASGLVGAQAFF	TGTGCTAGTGGTTTGGTAGGGGCACAGGCTTTCTTT
TRBJ1-6	once	NA	TRBV7-6	CASSLGGSWNSPLHF	TGTGCCAGCAGCTTAGGCGGCAGTTGGAATTCACCCCTCCACTTT
TRBJ1-5	few	NA	TRBV15	CATSRDRQGQPQHF	TGTGCCACCAGCAGAGACCGGCAAGGCCAGCCCCAGCATTTT
TRBJ1-3	NA	NA	TRBV5-1	CASSLDGPHSGNTIYF	TGCGCCAGCAGCTTGGACGGTCCCCACTCTGGAAACACCATATATTTT
TRBJ1-1	NA	NA	TRBV5-1	CASSSFFDRPNTEAFF	TGCGCCAGCAGCTCATTCTTCGACAGGCCGAACACTGAAGCTTTCTTT
TRBJ2-1	few	NA	TRBV7-3	CASSQNLNEQFF	TGTGCCAGCAGCCAAAACTTAAATGAGCAGTTCTTC
TRBJ1-1	once	TRBD1	TRBV5-1	CASRRQGADTEAFF	TGCGCCAGCAGACGACAGGGGGCTGACACTGAAGCTTTCTTT
TRBJ2-2	NA	NA	TRBV6-1	CAGQKSTGELFF	TGTGCAGGACAGAAATCCACCGGGGAGCTGTTTTTT
TRBJ1-2	NA	NA	TRBV4-3	CASSQDPGAEGYTF	TGCGCCAGCAGCCAAGACCCAGGGGCGGAAGGCTACACCTTC
TRBJ2-7	NA	NA	TRBV6-4	CASSDSIFLPGTFYEQYF	TGTGCCAGCAGTGACTCGATCTTTTTACCAGGGACGTTCTACGAGCAGTACTTC
TRBJ2-6	NA	NA	TRBV9	CASSFSPMGAGANVLTF	TGTGCCAGCAGCTTCTCCCCCATGGGTGCTGGGGCCAACGTCCTGACTTTC
TRBJ1-4	NA	TRBD1	TRBV25-1	CASREGAREKLFF	TGTGCCAGCCGGGAGGGGGCACGTGAAAAACTGTTTTTT
TRBJ2-4	NA	NA	TRBV11-2	CASSLLGTASDIQYF	TGTGCCAGCAGCTTATTAGGGACCGCCTCGGACATTCAGTACTTC
TRBJ2-7	NA	TRBD1	TRBV7-8	CASSPQGQGDYEQYF	TGTGCCAGCAGCCCTCAGGGACAGGGGGACTACGAGCAGTACTTC
TRBJ1-3	NA	NA	TRBV7-9	CASSFLENRDTIYF	TGTGCCAGCAGCTTTCTGGAGAACAGGGACACCATATATTTT
TRBJ1-5	NA	TRBD1	TRBV7-9	CASSLAGTESYQPQHF	TGTGCCAGCAGCTTAGCGGGGACAGAGAGTTATCAGCCCCAGCATTTT
TRBJ2-2	NA	TRBD1	TRBV4-1	CASSQSPLGGLNTGELFF	TGCGCCAGCAGCCAATCTCCCCTAGGGGGCCTTAACACCGGGGAGCTGTTTTTT
TRBJ1-2	NA	TRBD1	TRBV7-2	CASSLGQGRAYGYTF	TGTGCCAGCAGCCTGGGACAGGGGCGAGCCTATGGCTACACCTTC
TRBJ1-2	NA	TRBD1	TRBV4-2	CASSQGGQGERYGYTF	TGTGCCAGCAGCCAAGGGGGACAGGGGGAAAGGTATGGCTACACCTTC
TRBJ1-2	NA	TRBD1	TRBV28	CASSTRTGGIYGYTF	TGTGCCAGCAGTACCCGGACAGGGGGCATCTATGGCTACACCTTC
TRBJ2-2	NA	NA	TRBV4-1	CASSQDVAGATGELFF	TGCGCCAGCAGCCAAGATGTCGCAGGTGCTACCGGGGAGCTGTTTTTT
TRBJ1-2	NA	NA	TRBV6-5	CASSLGGGYGYTF	TGTGCCAGCAGTTTGGGGGGAGGCTATGGCTACACCTTC
TRBJ2-7	once	NA	TRBV20-1	CSTGQTYEQYF	TGCAGTACCGGACAGACATACGAGCAGTACTTC
TRBJ1-4	NA	NA	TRBV27	CASSFSGNEKLFF	TGTGCCAGCAGTTTCTCCGGTAATGAAAAACTGTTTTTT
TRBJ2-2	NA	TRBD1	TRBV9	CASSPRTGTGELFF	TGTGCCAGCAGCCCCAGGACAGGGACCGGGGAGCTGTTTTTT
TRBJ1-3	NA	NA	TRBV30	CAWGGRRAHLDTIYF	TGTGCCTGGGGGGGACGGAGGGCTCATTTGGACACCATATATTTT
TRBJ2-7	NA	NA	TRBV7-9	CASSTYRNEQYF	TGTGCCAGCAGCACCTACAGGAACGAGCAGTACTTC
TRBJ1-2	NA	TRBD1	TRBV13	CASSPRDRNYGYTF	TGTGCCAGCAGCCCCCGGGACAGGAACTATGGCTACACCTTC
TRBJ2-2	NA	NA	TRBV30	CAWSEGALVNTGELFF	TGTGCCTGGAGTGAAGGGGCACTAGTAAACACCGGGGAGCTGTTTTTT
TRBJ2-7	few	TRBD1	TRBV15	CATSRGDSSYEQYF	TGTGCCACCAGCAGAGGGGACAGCTCCTACGAGCAGTACTTC
TRBJ2-5	NA	NA	TRBV7-9	CASSLDRYQETQYF	TGTGCCAGCAGCCTAGACAGATACCAAGAGACCCAGTACTTC
TRBJ1-1	NA	TRBD1	TRBV9	CASSVDVGQGMDTEAFF	TGTGCCAGCAGCGTAGACGTAGGACAGGGAATGGACACTGAAGCTTTCTTT